This TCR beta chain originates from a study of graft-versus-host responses after intestinal transplantation. Looking at the study overall: In this cohort, recipients had multivisceral, liver-intestinal, or isolated intestinal transplants. Study outcomes and limitations: The recipient marrow held GvH clones, and some of them showed up first in ileum or blood.

A word on this clone: Its antigen remains unknown.

Sequencing used immunoSEQ multiplex PCR; TCRdb keeps in-frame clones, though not all of them. The top ten clones hold 0.7% to 0.9% of a sample with around 100,000 clones, roughly 90% of them seen once. Germline loops: CDR1 SGHAT, CDR2 FQNNGV. V lost 2 bases and J 0 bases, leaving 5 bases between the germline ends. The CDR3 has 15 residues. The chain carries TRBV11-2 and TRBJ2-6; D remains ambiguous. The TCR was taken from a human donor who received an intestinal transplant. The material was unstimulated CD4+ T cells sorted from spleen or lymph node cells, obtained before intestinal transplant. The CDR3 region is CASSLKGSGANVLTF. The CDR3 DNA sequence: TGTGCCAGCAGCTTAAAGGGCTCTGGGGCCAACGTCCTGACTTTC. Based on the CDR3 plus reference TRBV11-2 and TRBJ2-6, the full variable domain is EAGVAQSPRYKIIEKRQSVAFWCNPISGHATLYWYQQILGQGPKLLIQFQNNGVVDDSQLPKDRFSAERLKGVDSTLKIQPAKLEDSAVYLCASSLKGSGANVLTFGAGSRLTVL.